This T cell receptor beta chain originates from a study of identical twins. Using its own MiXCR run on the 5' RACE reads, TCRdb lists one record per CDR3 protein. There are some 1,700,000 distinct CDR3 sequences in the sample; around 33% occur only once, and less than 0.35% lies in the top ten. This clonotype was obtained from a newborn girl in good health. The sample consisted of cord blood.

The CDR3 sequence is CASSPVQGGNTEAFF. The CDR3 DNA reads as TGTGCCAGCAGCCCGGTACAGGGCGGGAACACTGAAGCTTTCTTT. The chain recombines TRBV9 with TRBJ1-1; perhaps TRBD1 as D (6 bases). There are 15 residues in the CDR3. CDR1 and CDR2 from the germline V gene are SGDLS and YYNGEE. V dropped 4 bases and J dropped 1 base, with 14 bases sitting between them.